This is a list of T cell receptor beta chains from one sample in a study of radiation and T cells in renal cell carcinoma. Some clones are missing from TCRdb's copy, which holds only in-frame ones; the method was immunoSEQ multiplex PCR. Among approximately 140,000 clones listed, 88% were seen once. The specimen comprised blood, sampled from a patient whose treatment included radiotherapy and nephrectomy. The receptor set was obtained from a woman in her seventies with renal cell carcinoma. Each CDR3 is given with its conserved first and last residue.

J: TRBJ2-1
V: TRBV4-2
CDR3: CASSPDMRLYNEQFF

J: TRBJ1-4
V: TRBV5-1
CDR3: CASRTGTVNEKLFF

J: TRBJ2-3
V: TRBV5-4
CDR3: CASSPGRLAGGTDTQYF

J: TRBJ1-2
V: TRBV5-1
CDR3: CASSSGTNYGYTF

J: TRBJ2-1
V: TRBV6-4
CDR3: CASSEYSGGRDEQFF

J: TRBJ1-1
V: TRBV4-2
CDR3: CASSQDGLGNTEAFF

J: TRBJ2-5
V: TRBV6-5
CDR3: CASSSRGETQYF

J: TRBJ1-5
V: TRBV5-1
CDR3: CASSPLGGGFPDQPQHF

J: TRBJ2-1
V: TRBV5-5
CDR3: CASSPTGQTYNEQFF

J: TRBJ2-5
V: TRBV5-1
CDR3: CASSPTMETQYF

J: TRBJ2-1
V: TRBV27
CDR3: CASSLGGPPYNEQFF

J: TRBJ1-5
V: TRBV28
CDR3: CASSSTGVSQPQHF

J: TRBJ2-1
V: TRBV5-1
CDR3: CASSQGIVNEQFF

J: TRBJ1-2
V: TRBV7-9
CDR3: CASSLDTRANYGYTF

J: TRBJ1-5
V: TRBV19
CDR3: CASSIRSVREPQHF

J: TRBJ2-1
V: TRBV12-5
CDR3: CASGFAGGKDNEQFF